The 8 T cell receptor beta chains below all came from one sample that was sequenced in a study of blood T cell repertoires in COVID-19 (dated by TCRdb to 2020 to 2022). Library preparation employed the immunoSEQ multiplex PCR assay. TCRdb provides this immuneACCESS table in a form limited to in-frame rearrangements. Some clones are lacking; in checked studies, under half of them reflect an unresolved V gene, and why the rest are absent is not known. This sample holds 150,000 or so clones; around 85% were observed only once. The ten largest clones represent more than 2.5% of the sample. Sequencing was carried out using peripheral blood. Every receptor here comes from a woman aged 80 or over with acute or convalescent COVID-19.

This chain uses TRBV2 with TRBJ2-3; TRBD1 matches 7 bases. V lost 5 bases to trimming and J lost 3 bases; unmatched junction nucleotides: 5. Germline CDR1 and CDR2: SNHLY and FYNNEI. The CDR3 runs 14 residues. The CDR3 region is CASSRQGSTDTQYF. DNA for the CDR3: TGTGCCAGCAGTCGACAGGGTAGTACAGATACGCAGTATTTT.

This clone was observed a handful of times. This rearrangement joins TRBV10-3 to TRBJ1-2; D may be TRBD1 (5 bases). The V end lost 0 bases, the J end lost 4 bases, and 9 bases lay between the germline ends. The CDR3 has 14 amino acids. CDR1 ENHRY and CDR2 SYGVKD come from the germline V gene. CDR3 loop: CAISESGTGYGYTF. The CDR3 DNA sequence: TGTGCCATCAGTGAGTCGGGCACAGGCTATGGCTACACCTTC.

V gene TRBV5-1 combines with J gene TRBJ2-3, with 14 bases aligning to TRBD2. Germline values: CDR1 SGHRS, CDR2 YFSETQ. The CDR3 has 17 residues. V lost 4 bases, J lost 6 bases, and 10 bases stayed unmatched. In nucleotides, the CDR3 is TGCGCCAGCAGCCGTCCCGGGACTAGCGGGGGTGGCGATACGCAGTATTTT. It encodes CASSRPGTSGGGDTQYF.

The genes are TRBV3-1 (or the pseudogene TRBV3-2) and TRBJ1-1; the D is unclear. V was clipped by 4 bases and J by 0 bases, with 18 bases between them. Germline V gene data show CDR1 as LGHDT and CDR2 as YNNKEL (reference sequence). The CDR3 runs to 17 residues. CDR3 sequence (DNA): TGTGCCAGCAGCCCGAGGAGTTGGGGAGCTATGAACACTGAAGCTTTCTTT. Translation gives CASSPRSWGAMNTEAFF.

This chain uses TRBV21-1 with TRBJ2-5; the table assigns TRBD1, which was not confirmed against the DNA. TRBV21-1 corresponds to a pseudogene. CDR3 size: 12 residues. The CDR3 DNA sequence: TGTGCCAGATCGGACAGGCCCGAGACCCAGTACTTC. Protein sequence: CARSDRPETQYF.

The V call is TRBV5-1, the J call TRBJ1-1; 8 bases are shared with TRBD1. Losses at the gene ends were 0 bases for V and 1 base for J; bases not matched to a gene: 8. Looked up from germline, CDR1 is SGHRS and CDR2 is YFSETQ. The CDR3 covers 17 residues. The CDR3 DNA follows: TGCGCCAGCAGCTTGGCTGGCAGGGGGCAAAGGAACACTGAAGCTTTCTTT. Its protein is CASSLAGRGQRNTEAFF.

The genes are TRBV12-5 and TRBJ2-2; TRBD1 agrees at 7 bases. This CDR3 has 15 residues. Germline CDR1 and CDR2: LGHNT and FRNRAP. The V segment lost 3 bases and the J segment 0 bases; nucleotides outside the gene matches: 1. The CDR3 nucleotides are TGTGCTAGTGGTTTCCAGGGGGCGAACACCGGGGAGCTGTTTTTT. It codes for CASGFQGANTGELFF.

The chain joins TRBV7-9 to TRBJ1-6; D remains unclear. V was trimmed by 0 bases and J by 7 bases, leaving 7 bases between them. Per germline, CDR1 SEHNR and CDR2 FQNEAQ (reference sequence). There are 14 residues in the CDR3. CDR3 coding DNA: TGTGCCAGCAGCTTAGCCGGGAGAAATTCACCCCTCCACTTT. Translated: CASSLAGRNSPLHF.